The following is a TCR beta chain sequence with its context. Its recognized antigen is unknown. No base-level quality is on record; no much larger clone is a single base apart. Receptor amplification or capture employed PCR. The sample was run on an Illumina HiSeq 4000. High-throughput sequencing was used to profile the TCR beta-chain CDR3 region of each patient. On the authors' methods: The researchers built a classifier to tell apart papillary thyroid cancer patients with distant metastasis, based on CDR3 differences among clinicopathological groups. The Shannon index was used to assess repertoire diversity, and the Morisita-Horn index was used to assess tumor-blood repertoire similarity. Using fastp trimming at Q25 and MiXCR clonotype assembly, TCRdb reanalyzed the public sequencing data and kept in-frame beta chains. These V and J calls rely on TCRdb rather than the paper's analysis. This sample gives approximately 35,000 clones in total; under 14% of them show up just once. The ten largest make up about a sixth of the sample.

Between the V and J ends, shortened by 6 bases and 0 bases respectively, the junction contains 11 bases. The CDR3 holds 15 amino acids from the cysteine to the phenylalanine. Only the CDR3 portion is preserved as DNA: 45 bases, with reading frame beginning at the first base. CDR1 SGHAT and CDR2 FQNNGV were looked up in the germline V gene. The source of the sample is a study of metastatic and nonmetastatic thyroid tumors (dated by TCRdb to about 2020). Background for the entire study: Repertoires from peripheral blood and from tumor or nodule tissue samples of malignant and benign thyroid patients were compared.

No treatment had been received by any patient before thyroid surgery. Using T-cell receptor beta sequencing, the study looked back at clinical samples from patients collected from the early 2010s to the late 2010s. Points the paper makes about the study in general: In both blood and tumor samples, malignant tumors were reported to have significantly higher TCR beta diversity than benign nodules.

The sequencing sample was made of blood. The rearranged chain carries TRBV11-2 and TRBJ1-4; no D segment can be confidently identified. The receptor was derived from a female donor with papillary thyroid cancer or a benign thyroid nodule (not recorded which). Some clones in this sample may be carry-over from other donors' samples. The CDR3 region has the sequence CASRPDGATNEKLFF. The nucleotide sequence reads as follows: TGTGCCAGCAGACCGGACGGGGCAACTAATGAAAAACTGTTTTTT.